This entry is about one T cell receptor (beta chain). Profiled with immunoSEQ multiplex PCR; TCRdb holds only in-frame clones, not every one. Altogether more than 110,000 clones are present, 90% to 95% being singletons, with the ten largest covering more than 8.5%. This entry belongs to a study of T cell responses to AZD1222 COVID-19 vaccine. The sequence was obtained from an adult in good health. The sample was peripheral blood, taken on day 0 of AZD1222 vaccination.

The CDR3 reads CASSPGTGFQPQHF. CDR3 sequence (DNA): TGTGCCAGTAGTCCAGGGACAGGTTTTCAGCCCCAGCATTTT. The V and J genes are TRBV19 and TRBJ1-5; 8 bases line up with TRBD1. Trimming removed 5 bases from V and 6 bases from J; junction bases left unmatched: 6. Germline V gene sequence: CDR1 LNHDA, CDR2 SQIVND (reference sequence). This CDR3 region has 14 residues.